A selection of T cell receptor beta chains follows, all from one sample in a study of shared clonotypes between healthy human individuals. Sequenced by immunoSEQ multiplex PCR; TCRdb stores in-frame clones only, minus some. The repertoire holds about 460,000 clones, with more than 70% as singletons. Source material: PBMCs. The source of these receptors is a woman in her thirties or forties in good health. Some clones in this sample may be carry-over from other donors' samples. Each CDR3 is given without its conserved first and last residue. A D gene is named only where the DNA matches it firmly.

V gene,J gene,D gene,CDR3 protein
TRBV28,TRBJ2-1,TRBD1,ASLTAGGLSYNEQF
TRBV11-3,TRBJ2-7,TRBD2,ASSVAGTSGRVYEQY
TRBV5-1,TRBJ2-1,NA,ASSGSRTLNEQF
TRBV11-3,TRBJ2-7,TRBD1,ASSYPDRDTSYEQY
TRBV6-1,TRBJ2-3,NA,ASNDGGRVTDTQY
TRBV7-3,TRBJ2-6,NA,ASSSILSGANVLT
TRBV18,TRBJ2-5,TRBD1,ASSLNGEPGQVY
TRBV28,TRBJ2-1,TRBD2,ASSPLLREPRTENEQF
TRBV7-8,TRBJ2-2,TRBD2,ASSPGLVRGGNTGELF
TRBV28,TRBJ1-1,NA,ASSFFSLGAF
TRBV7-2,TRBJ2-5,NA,ASSFASRKETQY
TRBV19,TRBJ2-3,NA,ASSISQEYSTSTDTQY
TRBV5-1,TRBJ1-1,NA,ASSLAVAMNTEAF